What follows are 6 T cell receptor beta chains derived from one specimen sequenced in a study of molecular identifiers for immune sequencing clone quantification (dated by TCRdb to the late 2010s). The library came from PCR. Sequenced using an Illumina HiSeq 4000. TCRdb reprocessed the public reads (quality trimming at Q25 with fastp, clone calling with MiXCR) and kept in-frame beta chains. Every CDR3 protein is listed once, alongside the most common genes and DNA of its rows. A total of more than 70,000 distinct CDR3 sequences appear in this sample, around a fifth of them only once. In total, the top ten clones hold roughly 1% of the sample. The sequencing input was naive CD8+ T cells from blood, with Jurkat cell RNA spiked in. The meaning of the sample's cell subset or site label: FACS-sorted CD8+CD4-CCR7+CD45RA+ naive T cells. The source of these receptors is a human donor in good health. Some libraries in this study had Jurkat cell RNA spiked in.

In regard to this clonotype: Lacking the conserved final phenylalanine or tryptophan, this CDR3 likely reflects a read error. This chain uses TRBV12-3 or TRBV12-4 with TRBJ1-1; D gene ambiguous. The CDR3 is 12 amino acids. Trimming cost V 5 bases and J 3 bases, with 7 bases left between them. The CDR3 spells CASSPVDTEAFL. The DNA of the CDR3 is TGTGCCAGCAGTCCCGTGGACACTGAAGCTTTCCTT.

This clonotype was observed many times. The CDR3 protein is CASSLSGGTPEQYF. In DNA form, the CDR3 reads TGTGCCAGCAGTTTGTCTGGGGGGACCCCCGAGCAGTACTTC. The chain is built from TRBV12-3 or TRBV12-4 and TRBJ2-7; D might be TRBD2 (6 bases). V was trimmed by 3 bases and J by 6 bases, leaving 15 bases between them. This CDR3 comprises 14 residues.

This clonotype was detected a few times. This chain connects TRBV20-1 to TRBJ2-7; TRBD2 aligns across 10 bases. The CDR3 length is 15 residues. In germline, CDR1 is DFQATT, CDR2 SNEGSKA (reference sequence). V shed 4 bases and J 7 bases; nucleotides not matched to a gene: 13. CDR3 amino acids: CSATIGGLASGEQYF. CDR3 bases: TGCAGTGCTACAATTGGGGGACTAGCGTCGGGAGAGCAGTACTTC.

This clonotype showed up just a few times. The CDR3 DNA sequence: TGTGCCAGCGGCGGGGGCGGCACCGGGGAGCTGTTTTTT. Residues: CASGGGGTGELFF. The chain employs TRBV9 and TRBJ2-2; the D gene is possibly TRBD2 (7 bases). The CDR3 totals 13 residues. Trimming pared 7 bases from V and 4 bases from J, leaving 11 bases between. CDR1 is SGDLS, CDR2 YYNGEE, per germline.

This clonotype was counted ten times or more. V and J are TRBV9 and TRBJ1-1; D not resolved. The CDR3 spans 11 residues. Germline V gives CDR1 SGDLS, CDR2 YYNGEE. The V gene lost 3 bases and the J gene lost 5 bases, with 5 bases spanning the gap. CDR3 loop: CASSAGTEAFF. Here the CDR3 DNA reads TGTGCCAGCAGCGCCGGGACTGAAGCTTTCTTT. Supplemented by reference TRBV9 and TRBJ1-1, the full variable domain reads DSGVTQTPKHLITATGQRVTLRCSPRSGDLSVYWYQQSLDQGLQFLIQYYNGEERAKGNILERFSAQQFPDLHSELNLSSLELGDSALYFCASSAGTEAFFGQGTRLTVV.

This clonotype was seen more than once but under ten times. This chain connects TRBV7-2 to TRBJ1-6, with 9 positions matching TRBD1. Germline assignment: CDR1 SGHTA and CDR2 FQGNSA. This CDR3 comprises 17 residues. The trim removed 5 bases at V and 7 bases at J, leaving 12 bases unmatched. The CDR3 DNA follows: TGTGCCAGCAGCGCCCGGACAGGGGTATTACGAAATTCACCCCTCCACTTT. Translation gives CASSARTGVLRNSPLHF.